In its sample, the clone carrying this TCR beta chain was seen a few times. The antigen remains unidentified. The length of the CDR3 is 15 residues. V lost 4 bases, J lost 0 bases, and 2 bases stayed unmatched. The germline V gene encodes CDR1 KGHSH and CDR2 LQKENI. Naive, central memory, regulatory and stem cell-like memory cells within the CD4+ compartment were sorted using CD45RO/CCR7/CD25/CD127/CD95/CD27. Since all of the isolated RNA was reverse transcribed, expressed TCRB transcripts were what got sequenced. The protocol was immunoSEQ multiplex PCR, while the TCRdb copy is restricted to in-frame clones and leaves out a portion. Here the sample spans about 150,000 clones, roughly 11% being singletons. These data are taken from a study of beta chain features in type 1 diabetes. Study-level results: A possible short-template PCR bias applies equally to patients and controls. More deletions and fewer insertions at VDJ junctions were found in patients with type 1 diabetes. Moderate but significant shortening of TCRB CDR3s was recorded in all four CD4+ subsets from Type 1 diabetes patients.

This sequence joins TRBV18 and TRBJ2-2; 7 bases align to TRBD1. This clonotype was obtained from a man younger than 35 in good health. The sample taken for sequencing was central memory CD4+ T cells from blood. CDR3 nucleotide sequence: TGTGCCAGCTCACAGGGACAGACGAACACCGGGGAGCTGTTTTTT. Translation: CASSQGQTNTGELFF. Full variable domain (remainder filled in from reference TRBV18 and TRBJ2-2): NAGVMQNPRHLVRRRGQEARLRCSPMKGHSHVYWYRQLPEEGLKFMVYLQKENIIDESGMPKERFSAEFPKEGPSILRIQQVVRGDSAAYFCASSQGQTNTGELFFGEGSRLTVL.